The 23 T cell receptor beta chains in this list originate from one sample, sequenced in a study of blood T cells in healthy people across ages. The authors ran a second PCR of roughly 7 to 11 cycles using a sample-barcoded 5' primer and a J-beta primer mix. TCRdb independently ran MiXCR on the 5' RACE reads; one entry per CDR3 protein. The repertoire holds around 1,500,000 distinct CDR3 sequences, with approximately 38% as singletons. The sequenced sample was blood. The receptor source for this set is a woman between 18 and 30 years old in good health.

J is TRBJ1-4 and V is TRBV20-1; 11 nucleotides match TRBD1. V lost 6 bases, J lost 1 base, and 1 base stayed unmatched. Germline V gene sequence: CDR1 DFQATT, CDR2 SNEGSKA (reference sequence). This CDR3 is 14 amino acids long. The CDR3 sequence: CSAGTGGTNEKLFF. In nucleotides, the CDR3 is TGCAGTGCCGGGACAGGGGGAACTAATGAAAAACTGTTTTTT.

This clonotype was counted only a few times. V gene TRBV2 combines with J gene TRBJ2-1; D tentatively fits TRBD1 or TRBD2 (5 bases each). Germline lookup yields CDR1 SNHLY and CDR2 FYNNEI. Trimming took off 7 bases at V and 2 bases at J, with 15 bases between the two ends. CDR3 length equals 15 residues. The CDR3 loop reads CASIGGRDPYNEQFF. CDR3 sequence (DNA): TGTGCCAGCATTGGCGGCAGGGACCCCTACAATGAGCAGTTCTTC.

This clonotype appeared a few times. The rearrangement uses TRBV20-1 and TRBJ1-6; possibly TRBD1 for D (5 bases). CDR3 length: 16 amino acids. Germline lookup yields CDR1 DFQATT and CDR2 SNEGSKA (reference sequence). V lost 3 bases and J lost 10, with 22 bases in between. The CDR3 protein is CSARAVGPGRRSPLHF. In DNA form, the CDR3 reads TGCAGTGCTAGGGCGGTTGGTCCGGGGCGTCGATCACCCCTCCACTTT.

The rearrangement links TRBV29-1 to TRBJ1-1; no definite D call. The length of the CDR3 is 11 residues. Germline V gene sequence: CDR1 SQVTM, CDR2 ANQGSEA. V was cut by 2 bases and J by 3 bases, with 4 bases left in between. For the CDR3, the DNA is TGCAGCGTTGAATTGGACACTGAAGCTTTCTTT. Protein product: CSVELDTEAFF.

J is TRBJ2-7 and V is TRBV2; D unresolved. Germline-derived CDR1 and CDR2 are SNHLY and FYNNEI. There are 14 residues in the CDR3. Trimming removed 8 bases from V and 3 bases from J, with 17 bases in between. CDR3 residues: CASRQRTSGYEQYF. CDR3 coding DNA: TGTGCCAGCCGACAACGAACCTCTGGCTACGAGCAGTACTTC.

The rearrangement links TRBV20-1 to TRBJ2-4; the match to TRBD2 covers 7 bases. The J call could be wrong; TRBJ2-7 is a better fit for the DNA end. The germline gives CDR1 DFQATT, CDR2 SNEGSKA (reference sequence). This CDR3 comprises 14 residues. The CDR3 sequence: CSARPSGKTYEQYF. The CDR3 nucleotides read TGCAGTGCTAGGCCAAGCGGGAAAACCTACGAGCAGTACTTC.

The V gene is TRBV6-1, the J gene TRBJ2-5; the D call may be TRBD1 or TRBD2 (5 bases each). This CDR3 contains 12 residues. V was cut by 10 bases and J by 7 bases, with 16 bases left in between. The V gene's germline CDR1 is MNHNS and CDR2 SASEGT. CDR3 DNA: TGTGCCAACGGGGACCCAGCGAGGACCCAGTACTTC. Translating it yields CANGDPARTQYF.

This clonotype turned up a few times. This chain connects TRBV4-1 to TRBJ2-3; D is ambiguous. The CDR3 runs 15 residues. V was shortened by 4 bases and J by 0 bases, with 11 bases between the two germline ends. CDR1 MGHRA and CDR2 YSYEKL come from the germline V gene. DNA of the CDR3: TGCGCCAGCAGCCCGACTCCCCCGAGCACAGATACGCAGTATTTT. Translating it yields CASSPTPPSTDTQYF.

V and J are TRBV13 and TRBJ2-5; D remains unclear. With 1 base removed from V and 13 bases from J, the gap between germline ends came to 16 bases. The CDR3 consists of 13 residues. CDR1 and CDR2 (germline): PRHDT, FYEKMQ (reference sequence). DNA for the CDR3: TGTGCCAGCAGCTTAGAACCCCACCGACGGGTGTACTTC. The encoded protein is CASSLEPHRRVYF. Filled out from reference TRBV13 and TRBJ2-5, the complete variable domain reads AAGVIQSPRHLIKEKRETATLKCYPIPRHDTVYWYQQGPGQDPQFLISFYEKMQSDKGSIPDRFSAQQFSDYHSELNMSSLELGDSALYFCASSLEPHRRVYFGPGTRLLVL.

Turning to this clonotype: The junction shows a germline mismatch at one end, possibly a read error. This chain joins TRBV12-3 or TRBV12-4 and TRBJ1-1; no clear D gene. The CDR3 has 13 amino acids. CDR3 nucleotide sequence: TGTGCCAGCAATTTAGGAGGGAAAGCTGAAGCTTTCTTT. As protein: CASNLGGKAEAFF.

This clonotype has a handful of counts. This chain links TRBV12-3 or TRBV12-4 with TRBJ1-2, with 9 bases lining up with TRBD1. V trimming: 4 bases; J trimming: 8 bases; junction bases outside the gene matches: 14. This CDR3 is 16 amino acids long. CDR3 sequence (DNA): TGTGCCAGCAGTTCGCGTCCCGGGACAGGGCGGGGGGGCTACACCTTC. Residues: CASSSRPGTGRGGYTF.

The J gene is TRBJ2-6, the V gene TRBV5-1, with 7 bases fitting TRBD2. The CDR3 sequence is 18 residues long. J gave up 0 bases and V 3 bases, and 9 bases lay outside the gene matches. CDR1 is SGHRS and CDR2 is YFSETQ in the germline V gene. The chain's CDR3 is CASSSPLAAYSGANVLTF. The CDR3 region has the DNA TGCGCCAGCAGCTCCCCCCTAGCGGCGTACTCTGGGGCCAACGTCCTGACTTTC.

The rearrangement uses TRBV12-3 or TRBV12-4 and TRBJ1-6; D is unresolved. The CDR3 has 13 amino acids. Trimming left V 1 base short and J 12 bases short, with 10 bases between. CDR3 residues: CASSLGASVPLHF. The CDR3 coding sequence is TGTGCCAGCAGTTTAGGGGCCTCAGTACCCCTCCACTTT.

The chain couples TRBV12-3 or TRBV12-4 to TRBJ2-3; D remains unclear. Between the trimmed V and J ends, which lost 6 bases and 5 bases, there was a span of 12 bases. This CDR3 has 13 residues. CDR3 in amino acids: CASRSDPQDTQYF. CDR3 nucleotide sequence: TGTGCCAGCAGATCAGACCCACAAGATACGCAGTATTTT.

This rearrangement joins TRBV7-9 to TRBJ2-3, with D possibly TRBD1 on 5 matching bases. The CDR3 covers 17 residues. Germline CDR1 SEHNR, CDR2 FQNEAQ (reference sequence). V was cut by 4 bases and J by 3 bases, with 20 bases left in between. This CDR3 is CASSSNYRRQMTDTQYF. In DNA form, the CDR3 reads TGTGCCAGCAGCTCAAATTACAGGAGACAAATGACAGATACGCAGTATTTT. Complete variable domain (other parts from reference TRBV7-9 and TRBJ2-3): DTGVSQNPRHKITKRGQNVTFRCDPISEHNRLYWYRQTLGQGPEFLTYFQNEAQLEKSRLLSDRFSAERPKGSFSTLEIQRTEQGDSAMYLCASSSNYRRQMTDTQYFGPGTRLTVL.

The CDR3 spells CASSFGGGAYSPLHF. CDR3 in DNA: TGTGCCAGCAGTTTTGGGGGTGGGGCGTACTCACCCCTCCACTTT. The rearrangement uses TRBV28 and TRBJ1-6, with a tentative D call TRBD1 (5 bases). Germline V CDR1 and CDR2: MDHEN, SYDVKM. V lost 3 bases and J lost 10, with 16 bases in between. The CDR3 has 15 amino acids.

The chain couples TRBV5-1 to TRBJ2-7; 7 bases fit TRBD2. The V gene's germline CDR1 is SGHRS and CDR2 YFSETQ. Trimming took 0 bases from V and 0 from J; bases not matched to a gene: 6. The CDR3 has 16 amino acids. The CDR3 spells CASSLESSGSSYEQYF. The CDR3 DNA follows: TGCGCCAGCAGCTTGGAATCTAGCGGTTCCTCCTACGAGCAGTACTTC.

The CDR3 DNA sequence: TGCGCCAGCAGCCCACAAAAAGGGAGCGGAGCAACGCTCTACGAGCAGTACTTC. It specifies CASSPQKGSGATLYEQYF. This sequence joins TRBV4-1 and TRBJ2-7; possibly TRBD2 for D (5 bases). Trimming pared 4 bases from V and 3 bases from J, leaving 25 bases between. CDR3 size: 18 residues. Germline assignment: CDR1 MGHRA and CDR2 YSYEKL.

The chain uses TRBV7-2 and TRBJ2-1; a weak D match, TRBD2 (7 bases). CDR3 length: 15 amino acids. Between the trimmed V and J ends, which lost 5 bases and 5 bases, there was a span of 16 bases. The germline V gene encodes CDR1 SGHTA and CDR2 FQGNSA. CDR3 in amino acids: CASSLRGATNNEQFF. The CDR3 DNA follows: TGTGCCAGCAGCCTCCGGGGGGCTACCAACAATGAGCAGTTCTTC.

The sample holds a few counts of this clonotype. The V call is TRBV7-8, the J call TRBJ2-3; tentative D call: TRBD1 (5 bases). The length of the CDR3 is 12 residues. V lost 5 bases, J lost 8 bases, and 11 bases lay in between. Looked up from germline, CDR1 is SGHVS and CDR2 is FQNEAQ. The CDR3 DNA reads TGTGCCAGCAGCCCCGTTCAGGGTACGCAGTATTTT. It encodes CASSPVQGTQYF.

This clonotype was picked up one time. The chain carries TRBV10-3 and TRBJ2-3, with D possibly TRBD2 on 6 matching bases. Germline V gene sequence: CDR1 ENHRY, CDR2 SYGVKD. The CDR3 extends over 18 amino acids. V was pared by 8 bases and J by 7 bases, with 31 bases between. CDR3 loop: CAIGVGVGGEAAGYTQYF. CDR3 bases: TGTGCCATCGGTGTTGGAGTCGGCGGGGAAGCAGCAGGGTATACGCAGTATTTT.

The genes are TRBV7-9 and TRBJ2-1, with 12 bases matching TRBD2. The J call may be wrong; the DNA end is better matched by TRBJ2-7. The germline V gene encodes CDR1 SEHNR and CDR2 FQNEAQ (reference sequence). The CDR3 extends over 19 amino acids. CDR3 nucleotides: TGTGCCAGCAGCGCCCGCCTAGCGGGGGGGCCTGTTTCCTACAATGAGCAGTACTTC. Its translation: CASSARLAGGPVSYNEQYF.

This clonotype was found many times. The V gene is TRBV29-1, the J gene TRBJ2-7; no firm D call. The CDR3 consists of 13 residues. Germline-derived CDR1 and CDR2 are SQVTM and ANQGSEA. The V and J ends lost 3 bases and 3 bases respectively, with 12 bases between them. The CDR3 bases are TGCAGCGTTGAGAAGACAAACCGCTACGAGCAGTACTTC. It is translated as CSVEKTNRYEQYF.